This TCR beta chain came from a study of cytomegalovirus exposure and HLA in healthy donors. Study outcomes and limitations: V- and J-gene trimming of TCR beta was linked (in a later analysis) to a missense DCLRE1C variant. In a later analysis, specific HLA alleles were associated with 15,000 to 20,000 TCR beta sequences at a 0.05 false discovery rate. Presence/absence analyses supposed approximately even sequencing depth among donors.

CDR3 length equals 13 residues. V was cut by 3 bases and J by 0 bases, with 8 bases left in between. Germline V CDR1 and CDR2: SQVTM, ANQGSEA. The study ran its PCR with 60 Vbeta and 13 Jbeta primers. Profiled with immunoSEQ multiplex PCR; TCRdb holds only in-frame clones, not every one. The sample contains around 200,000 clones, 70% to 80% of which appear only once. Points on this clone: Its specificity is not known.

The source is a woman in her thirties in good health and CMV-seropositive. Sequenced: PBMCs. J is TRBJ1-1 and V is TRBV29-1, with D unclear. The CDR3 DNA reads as TGCAGCGTTGAGGGCAGGCTGAACACTGAAGCTTTCTTT. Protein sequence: CSVEGRLNTEAFF.